This T cell receptor (beta chain) was retrieved from a study of beta chain features in type 1 diabetes. CDR3 length: 14 residues. Germline-derived CDR1 and CDR2 are LGHNA and YSLEER. Trimming pared 4 bases from V and 3 bases from J, leaving 9 bases between. This clone showed up just a few times. Its antigen is not known. Study-level points and caveats: Compared with healthy donors, patients appeared to share more similar naive, central memory and regulatory TCRB repertoires. PCR may have favored shorter templates equally in patients and controls.

Heparinised blood was drawn once per donor, averaging about 116 mL. TCRB transcripts that were expressed got sequenced, as all of the isolated RNA had been reverse transcribed. Data came from immunoSEQ multiplex PCR; TCRdb stores just in-frame clones and leaves some out. The table includes under 500,000 clones, around 30% detected once. Sequencing was done on a sample of naive CD4+ T cells from blood. The chain has TRBV4-3 and TRBJ1-4; D not resolved. The TCR was taken from a man aged 18 to 29 in good health. The CDR3 nucleotides are TGCGCCAGCAGCCCCCAATGGGCTAATGAAAAACTGTTTTTT. Its protein is CASSPQWANEKLFF.